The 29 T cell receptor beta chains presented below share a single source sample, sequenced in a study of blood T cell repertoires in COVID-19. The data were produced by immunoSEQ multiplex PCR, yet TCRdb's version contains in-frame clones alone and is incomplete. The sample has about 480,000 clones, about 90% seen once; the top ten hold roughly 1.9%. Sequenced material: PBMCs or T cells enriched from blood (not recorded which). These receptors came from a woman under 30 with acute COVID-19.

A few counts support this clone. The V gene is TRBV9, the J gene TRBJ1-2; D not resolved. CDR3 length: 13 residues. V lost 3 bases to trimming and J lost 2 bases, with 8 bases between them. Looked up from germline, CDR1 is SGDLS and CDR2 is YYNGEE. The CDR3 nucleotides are TGTGCCAGCAGCGAAGAGGCGAACTATGGCTACACCTTC. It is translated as CASSEEANYGYTF.

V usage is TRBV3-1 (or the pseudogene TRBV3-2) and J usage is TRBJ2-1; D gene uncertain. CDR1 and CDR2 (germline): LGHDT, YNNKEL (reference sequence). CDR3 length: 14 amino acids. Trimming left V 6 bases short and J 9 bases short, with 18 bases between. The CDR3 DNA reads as TGTGCCAGCAGTCCCAGTGCGGCTCCCCCTGAGCAGTTCTTC. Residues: CASSPSAAPPEQFF.

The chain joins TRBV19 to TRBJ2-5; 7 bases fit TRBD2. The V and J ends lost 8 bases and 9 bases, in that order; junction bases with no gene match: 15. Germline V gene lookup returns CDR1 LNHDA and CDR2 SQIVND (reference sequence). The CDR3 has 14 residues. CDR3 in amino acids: CASFSGTKGGAQYF. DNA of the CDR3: TGTGCCAGTTTTTCCGGGACTAAGGGAGGGGCCCAGTACTTC. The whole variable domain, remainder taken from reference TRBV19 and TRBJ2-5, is DGGITQSPKYLFRKEGQNVTLSCEQNLNHDAMYWYRQDPGQGLRLIYYSQIVNDFQKGDIAEGYSVSREKKESFPLTVTSAQKNPTAFYLCASFSGTKGGAQYFGPGTRLLVL.

DNA for the CDR3: TGTGCCAGCAGTGAAACCGGGACAGGGGGATACGAGCAGTACTTC. Its translation is CASSETGTGGYEQYF. The chain links TRBV6-1 to TRBJ2-7; TRBD1 aligns across 11 bases. The CDR3 loop spans 15 amino acids. CDR1 is MNHNS, CDR2 SASEGT, per germline. With 2 bases clipped from V and 4 bases from J, the junction kept 4 bases outside the gene matches.

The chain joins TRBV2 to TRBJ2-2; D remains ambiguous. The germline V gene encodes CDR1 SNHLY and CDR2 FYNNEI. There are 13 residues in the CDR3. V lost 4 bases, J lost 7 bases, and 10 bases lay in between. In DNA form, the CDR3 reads TGTGCCAGCAGTGTTGAGTCTAGCGGGGAGCTGTTTTTT. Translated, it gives CASSVESSGELFF.

DNA for the CDR3: TGCAGCGTTGGGGGCGTTAGCAATCAGCCCCAGCATTTT. This codes for CSVGGVSNQPQHF. V is TRBV29-1 and J is TRBJ1-5; D perhaps matches TRBD1 (5 bases). Trimming removed 4 bases from V and 0 bases from J, with 7 bases in between. Looked up from germline, CDR1 is SQVTM and CDR2 is ANQGSEA. The CDR3 covers 13 residues.

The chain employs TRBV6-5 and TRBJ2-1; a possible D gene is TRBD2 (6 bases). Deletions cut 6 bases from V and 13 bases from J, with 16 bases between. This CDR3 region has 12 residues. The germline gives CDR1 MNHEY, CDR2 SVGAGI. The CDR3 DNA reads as TGTGCCAGCAGCGGTATCGGGGGACGTCAGTTCTTC. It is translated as CASSGIGGRQFF.

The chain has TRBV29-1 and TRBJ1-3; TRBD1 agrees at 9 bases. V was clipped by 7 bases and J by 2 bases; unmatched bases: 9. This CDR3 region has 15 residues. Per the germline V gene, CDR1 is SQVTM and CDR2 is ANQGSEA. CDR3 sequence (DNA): TGCAGCGCCACACCGGACAGGGGAGCTGGAAACACCATATATTTT. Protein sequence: CSATPDRGAGNTIYF.

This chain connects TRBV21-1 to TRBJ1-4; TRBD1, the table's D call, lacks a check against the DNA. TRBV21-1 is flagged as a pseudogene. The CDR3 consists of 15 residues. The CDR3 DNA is TGTGCCAGCAGCAAAGGCAGGGCAACTAATGAAAAACTGTTTTTT. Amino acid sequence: CASSKGRATNEKLFF.

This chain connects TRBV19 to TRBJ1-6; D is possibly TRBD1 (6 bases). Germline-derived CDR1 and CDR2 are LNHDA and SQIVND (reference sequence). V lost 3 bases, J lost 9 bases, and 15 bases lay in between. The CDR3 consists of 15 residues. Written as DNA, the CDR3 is TGTGCCAGTAGTATCGTGGAGGACAGCTTTTCACCCCTCCACTTT. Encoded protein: CASSIVEDSFSPLHF.

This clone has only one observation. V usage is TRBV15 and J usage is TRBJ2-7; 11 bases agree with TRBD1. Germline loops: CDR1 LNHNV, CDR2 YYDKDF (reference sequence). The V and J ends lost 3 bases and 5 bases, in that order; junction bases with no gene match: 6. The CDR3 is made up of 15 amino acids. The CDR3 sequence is CATSSPGTGGDEQYF. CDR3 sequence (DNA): TGTGCCACCAGCAGTCCCGGGACAGGGGGTGACGAGCAGTACTTC.

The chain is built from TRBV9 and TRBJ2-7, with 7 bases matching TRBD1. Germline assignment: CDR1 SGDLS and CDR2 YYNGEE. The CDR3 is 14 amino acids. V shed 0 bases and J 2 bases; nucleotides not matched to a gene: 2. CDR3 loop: CASSVEDRTYEQYF. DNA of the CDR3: TGTGCCAGCAGCGTAGAGGACAGGACCTACGAGCAGTACTTC.

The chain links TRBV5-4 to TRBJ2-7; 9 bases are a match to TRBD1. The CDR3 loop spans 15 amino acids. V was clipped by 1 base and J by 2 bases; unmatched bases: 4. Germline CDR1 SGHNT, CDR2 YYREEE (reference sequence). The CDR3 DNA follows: TGTGCCAGCAGCTTGACAGGGGGCTACGCCTACGAGCAGTACTTC. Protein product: CASSLTGGYAYEQYF.

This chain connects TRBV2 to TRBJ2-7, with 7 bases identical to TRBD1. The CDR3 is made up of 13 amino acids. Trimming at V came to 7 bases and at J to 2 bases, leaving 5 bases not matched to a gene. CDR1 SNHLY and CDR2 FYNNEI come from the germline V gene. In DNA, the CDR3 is TGTGCCAGCAAAATGGGACAGCCCTACGAGCAGTACTTC. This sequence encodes CASKMGQPYEQYF.

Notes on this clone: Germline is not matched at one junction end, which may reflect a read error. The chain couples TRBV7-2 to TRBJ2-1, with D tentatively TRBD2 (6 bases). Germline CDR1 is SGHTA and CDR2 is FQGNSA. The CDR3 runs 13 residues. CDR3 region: CASRLAAGNEQFF. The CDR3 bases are TGTGCCAGCAGATTAGCGGCCGGGAATGAGCAGTTCTTC.

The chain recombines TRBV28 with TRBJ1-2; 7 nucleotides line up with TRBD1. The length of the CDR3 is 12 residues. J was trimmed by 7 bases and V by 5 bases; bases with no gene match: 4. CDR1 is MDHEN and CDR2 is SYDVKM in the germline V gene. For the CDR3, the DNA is TGTGCCAGCAGTGTCCAGGGGGGTGGCTACACCTTC. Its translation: CASSVQGGGYTF.

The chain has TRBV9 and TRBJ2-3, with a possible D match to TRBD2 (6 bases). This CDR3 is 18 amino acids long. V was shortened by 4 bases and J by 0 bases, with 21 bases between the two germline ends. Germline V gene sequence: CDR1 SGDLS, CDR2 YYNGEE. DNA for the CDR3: TGTGCCAGCAGCTCAGCGTTTGTGGGGAGCGGGAGCACAGATACGCAGTATTTT. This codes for CASSSAFVGSGSTDTQYF.

CDR3 protein: CSASLANTEAFF. CDR3 nucleotide sequence: TGCAGTGCTAGTTTGGCAAACACTGAAGCTTTCTTT. The chain employs TRBV20-1 and TRBJ1-1; D call uncertain. Trimming took off 3 bases at V and 2 bases at J, with 7 bases between the two ends. Germline V CDR1 and CDR2: DFQATT, SNEGSKA (reference sequence). The length of the CDR3 is 12 residues.

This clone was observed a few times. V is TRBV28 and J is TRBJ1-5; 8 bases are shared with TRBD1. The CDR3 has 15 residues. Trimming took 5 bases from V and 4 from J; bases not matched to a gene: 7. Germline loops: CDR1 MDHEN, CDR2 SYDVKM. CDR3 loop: CASSPDRVGNQPQHF. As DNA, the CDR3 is TGTGCCAGCAGTCCGGACAGGGTAGGAAATCAGCCCCAGCATTTT.

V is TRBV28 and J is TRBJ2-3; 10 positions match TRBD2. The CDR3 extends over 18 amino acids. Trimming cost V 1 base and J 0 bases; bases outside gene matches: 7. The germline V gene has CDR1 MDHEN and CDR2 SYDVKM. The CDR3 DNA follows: TGTGCCAGCAGTTTATTGGTAGCGGGAGGAGGTAGCACAGATACGCAGTATTTT. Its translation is CASSLLVAGGGSTDTQYF. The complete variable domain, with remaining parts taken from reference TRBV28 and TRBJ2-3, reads DVKVTQSSRYLVKRTGEKVFLECVQDMDHENMFWYRQDPGLGLRLIYFSYDVKMKEKGDIPEGYSVSREKKERFSLILESASTNQTSMYLCASSLLVAGGGSTDTQYFGPGTRLTVL.

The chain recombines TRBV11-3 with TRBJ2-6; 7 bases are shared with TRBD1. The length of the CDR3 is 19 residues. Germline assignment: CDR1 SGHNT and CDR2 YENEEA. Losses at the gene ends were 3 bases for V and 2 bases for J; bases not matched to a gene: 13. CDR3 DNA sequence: TGTGCCAGCAGCTTCTACCCCCCAGGGCAGGGGGCTGGGGCCAACGTCCTGACTTTC. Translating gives CASSFYPPGQGAGANVLTF.

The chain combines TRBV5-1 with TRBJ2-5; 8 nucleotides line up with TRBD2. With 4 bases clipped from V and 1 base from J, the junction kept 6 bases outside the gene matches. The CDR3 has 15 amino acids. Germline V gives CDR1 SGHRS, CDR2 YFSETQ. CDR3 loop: CASSLNGLAQETQYF. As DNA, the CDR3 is TGCGCCAGCAGCCTGAACGGACTAGCCCAAGAGACCCAGTACTTC.

The CDR3 DNA reads as TGTGCCAGCATCAACAGGGGCTCGAACACCGGGGAGCTGTTTTTT. It encodes CASINRGSNTGELFF. V and J are TRBV7-9 and TRBJ2-2; TRBD1 matches at 7 bases. Germline loops: CDR1 SEHNR, CDR2 FQNEAQ (reference sequence). V was clipped by 7 bases and J by 0 bases; unmatched bases: 5. This CDR3 region has 15 residues. The full variable domain, its missing parts supplied by reference TRBV7-9 and TRBJ2-2, is DTGVSQNPRHKITKRGQNVTFRCDPISEHNRLYWYRQTLGQGPEFLTYFQNEAQLEKSRLLSDRFSAERPKGSFSTLEIQRTEQGDSAMYLCASINRGSNTGELFFGEGSRLTVL.

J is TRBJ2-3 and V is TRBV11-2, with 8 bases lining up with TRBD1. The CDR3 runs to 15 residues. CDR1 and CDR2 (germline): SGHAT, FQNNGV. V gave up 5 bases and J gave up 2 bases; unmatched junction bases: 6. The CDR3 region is CASSVNRGVTDTQYF. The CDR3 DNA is TGTGCCAGCAGCGTAAACAGGGGGGTCACAGATACGCAGTATTTT.

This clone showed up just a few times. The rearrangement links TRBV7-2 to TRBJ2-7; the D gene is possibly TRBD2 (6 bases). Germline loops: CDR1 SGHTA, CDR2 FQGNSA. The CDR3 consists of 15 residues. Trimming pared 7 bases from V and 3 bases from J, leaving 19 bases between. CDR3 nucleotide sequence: TGTGCCAGCACCCCCGTGGGGCGGGAAGGCTACGAGCAGTACTTC. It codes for CASTPVGREGYEQYF.

CDR3: CATLNQPQHF. The CDR3 region has the DNA TGTGCCACCCTCAATCAGCCCCAGCATTTT. The chain uses TRBV21-1 and TRBJ1-5. TRBV21-1 is listed as a pseudogene. The CDR3 has 10 residues.

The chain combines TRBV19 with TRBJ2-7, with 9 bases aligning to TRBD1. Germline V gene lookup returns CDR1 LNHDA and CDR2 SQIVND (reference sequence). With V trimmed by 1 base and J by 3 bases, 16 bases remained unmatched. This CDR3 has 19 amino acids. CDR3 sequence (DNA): TGTGCCAGTAGTATAGGGGGACAGGGTGGCCCAGGGCCCATCTACGAGCAGTACTTC. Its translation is CASSIGGQGGPGPIYEQYF.

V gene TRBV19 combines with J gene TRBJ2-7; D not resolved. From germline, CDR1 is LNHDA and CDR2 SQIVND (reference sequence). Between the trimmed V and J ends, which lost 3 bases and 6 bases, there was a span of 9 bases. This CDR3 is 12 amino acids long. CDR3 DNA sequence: TGTGCCAGTAGTATGGTCGGTAGCGAGCAGTACTTC. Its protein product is CASSMVGSEQYF.

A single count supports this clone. CDR3 in DNA: TGTGCCAGCAGCTTCGACAGGGGGTACGAGCAGTACTTC. Translating gives CASSFDRGYEQYF. The V gene is TRBV5-8, the J gene TRBJ2-7, with TRBD1 identical over 9 bases. Trimming removed 2 bases from V and 4 bases from J; junction bases left unmatched: 1. The germline gives CDR1 SGHTS, CDR2 YDEGEE. The CDR3 totals 13 residues.